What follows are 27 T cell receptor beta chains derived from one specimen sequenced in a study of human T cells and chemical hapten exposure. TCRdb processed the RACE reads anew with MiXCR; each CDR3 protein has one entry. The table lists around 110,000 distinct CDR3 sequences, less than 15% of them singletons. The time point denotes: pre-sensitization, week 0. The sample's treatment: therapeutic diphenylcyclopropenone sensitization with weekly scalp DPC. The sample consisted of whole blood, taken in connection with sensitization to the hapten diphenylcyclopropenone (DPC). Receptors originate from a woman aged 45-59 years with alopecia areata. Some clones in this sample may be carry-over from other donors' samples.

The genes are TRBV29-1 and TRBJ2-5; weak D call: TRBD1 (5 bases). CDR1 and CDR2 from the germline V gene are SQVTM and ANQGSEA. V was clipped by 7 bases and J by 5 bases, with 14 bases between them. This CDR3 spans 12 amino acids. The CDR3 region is CSASRARETQYF. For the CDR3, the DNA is TGCAGCGCCTCCAGGGCACGGGAGACCCAGTACTTC.

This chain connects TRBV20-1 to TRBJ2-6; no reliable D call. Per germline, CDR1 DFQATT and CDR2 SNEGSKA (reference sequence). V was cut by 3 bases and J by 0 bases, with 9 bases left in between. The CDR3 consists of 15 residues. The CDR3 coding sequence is TGCAGTGCTAGCGGGCTCAGCTCTGGGGCCAACGTCCTGACTTTC. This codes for CSASGLSSGANVLTF.

The CDR3, as DNA: TGTGCCAGCAGACTCACAGGGGTAGGGGCAAACTATGGCTACACCTTC. It is translated as CASRLTGVGANYGYTF. The V call is TRBV27, the J call TRBJ1-2; 7 positions agree with TRBD1. With V trimmed by 6 bases and J by 2 bases, 12 bases remained unmatched. Germline V CDR1 and CDR2: MNHEY, SMNVEV (reference sequence). CDR3 length: 16 residues.

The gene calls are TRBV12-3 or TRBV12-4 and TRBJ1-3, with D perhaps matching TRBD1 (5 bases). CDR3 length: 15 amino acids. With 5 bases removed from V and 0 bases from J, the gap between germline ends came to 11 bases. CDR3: CASSIGAASGNTIYF. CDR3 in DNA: TGTGCCAGCAGTATCGGGGCAGCCTCTGGAAACACCATATATTTT.

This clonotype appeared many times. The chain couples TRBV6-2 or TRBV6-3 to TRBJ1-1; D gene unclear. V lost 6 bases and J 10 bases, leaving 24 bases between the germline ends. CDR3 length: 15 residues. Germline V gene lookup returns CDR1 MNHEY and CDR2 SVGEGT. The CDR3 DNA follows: TGTGCCAGCAGCAATACCGTCCGGCTTTCGGTGGGAGCTTTCTTT. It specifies CASSNTVRLSVGAFF.

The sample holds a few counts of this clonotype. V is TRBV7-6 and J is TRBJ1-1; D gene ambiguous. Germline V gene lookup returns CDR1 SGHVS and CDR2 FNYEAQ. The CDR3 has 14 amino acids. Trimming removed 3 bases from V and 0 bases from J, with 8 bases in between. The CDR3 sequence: CASSLTNMNTEAFF. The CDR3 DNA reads TGTGCCAGCAGCTTGACAAACATGAACACTGAAGCTTTCTTT. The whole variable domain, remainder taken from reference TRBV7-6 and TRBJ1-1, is GAGVSQSPRYKVTKRGQDVALRCDPISGHVSLYWYRQALGQGPEFLTYFNYEAQQDKSGLPNDRFSAERPEGSISTLTIQRTEQRDSAMYRCASSLTNMNTEAFFGQGTRLTVV.

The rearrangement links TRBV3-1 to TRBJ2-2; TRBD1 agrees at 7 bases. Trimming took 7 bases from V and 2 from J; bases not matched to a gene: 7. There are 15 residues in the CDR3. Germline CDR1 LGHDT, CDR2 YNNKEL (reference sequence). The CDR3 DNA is TGTGCCAGCAACCCGGGGACAGTAAACACCGGGGAGCTGTTTTTT. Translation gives CASNPGTVNTGELFF. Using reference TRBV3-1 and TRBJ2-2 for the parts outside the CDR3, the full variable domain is DTAVSQTPKYLVTQMGNDKSIKCEQNLGHDTMYWYKQDSKKFLKIMFSYNNKELIINETVPNRFSPKSPDKAHLNLHINSLELGDSAVYFCASNPGTVNTGELFFGEGSRLTVL.

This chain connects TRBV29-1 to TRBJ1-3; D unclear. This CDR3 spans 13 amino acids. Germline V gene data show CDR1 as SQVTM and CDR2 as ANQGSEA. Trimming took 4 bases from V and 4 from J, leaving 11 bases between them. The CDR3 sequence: CSVVAGGGNTIYF. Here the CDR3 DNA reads TGCAGCGTTGTTGCGGGCGGGGGAAACACCATATATTTT. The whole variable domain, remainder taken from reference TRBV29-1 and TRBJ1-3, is SAVISQKPSRDICQRGTSLTIQCQVDSQVTMMFWYRQQPGQSLTLIATANQGSEATYESGFVIDKFPISRPNLTFSTLTVSNMSPEDSSIYLCSVVAGGGNTIYFGEGSWLTVV.

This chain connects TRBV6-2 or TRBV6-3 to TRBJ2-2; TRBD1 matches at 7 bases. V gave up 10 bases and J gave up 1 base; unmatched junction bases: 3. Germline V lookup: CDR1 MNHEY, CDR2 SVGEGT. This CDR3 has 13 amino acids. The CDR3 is CATTGVNTGELFF. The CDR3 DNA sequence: TGTGCCACCACAGGGGTGAACACCGGGGAGCTGTTTTTT.

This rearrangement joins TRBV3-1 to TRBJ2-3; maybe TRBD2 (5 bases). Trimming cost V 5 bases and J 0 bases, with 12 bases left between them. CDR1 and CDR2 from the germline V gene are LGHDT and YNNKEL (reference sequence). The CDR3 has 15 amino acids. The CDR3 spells CASSSHRGSTDTQYF. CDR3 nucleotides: TGTGCCAGCAGCTCCCACCGGGGTAGCACAGATACGCAGTATTTT.

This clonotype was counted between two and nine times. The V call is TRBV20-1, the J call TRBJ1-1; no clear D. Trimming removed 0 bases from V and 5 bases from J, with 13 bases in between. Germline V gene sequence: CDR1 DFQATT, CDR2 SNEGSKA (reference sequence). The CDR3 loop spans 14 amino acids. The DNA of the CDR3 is TGCAGTGCTAGAGATATGGGAATACGGACTGAAGCTTTCTTT. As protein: CSARDMGIRTEAFF.

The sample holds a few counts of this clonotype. The CDR3 coding sequence is TGTGCCATCAGTTCTGGTGGGCTCTATGGCTACACCTTC. Translating gives CAISSGGLYGYTF. V is TRBV10-3 and J is TRBJ1-2; D uncertain. CDR1 and CDR2 from the germline V gene are ENHRY and SYGVKD. Deletions cut 5 bases from V and 4 bases from J, with 11 bases between. The CDR3 spans 13 residues.

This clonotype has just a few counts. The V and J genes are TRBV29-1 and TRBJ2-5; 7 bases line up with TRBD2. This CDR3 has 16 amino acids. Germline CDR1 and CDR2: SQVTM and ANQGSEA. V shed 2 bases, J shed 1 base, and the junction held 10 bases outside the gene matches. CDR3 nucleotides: TGCAGCGTTGAAAACCGGCTAGCGGTTTTCCAAGAGACCCAGTACTTC. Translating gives CSVENRLAVFQETQYF.

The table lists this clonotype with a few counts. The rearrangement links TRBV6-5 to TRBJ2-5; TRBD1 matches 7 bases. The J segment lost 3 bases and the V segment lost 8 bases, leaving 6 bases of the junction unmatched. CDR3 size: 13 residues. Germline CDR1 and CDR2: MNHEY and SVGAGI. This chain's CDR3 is CASGDSSEETQYF. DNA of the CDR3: TGTGCCAGCGGGGACAGCTCGGAAGAGACCCAGTACTTC.

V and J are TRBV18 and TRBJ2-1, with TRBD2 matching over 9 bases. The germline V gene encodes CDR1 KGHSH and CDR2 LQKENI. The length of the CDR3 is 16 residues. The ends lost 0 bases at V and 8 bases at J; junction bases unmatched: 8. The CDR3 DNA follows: TGTGCCAGCTCACCACCCTCTAGCGGGAAGCTTCATGAGCAGTTCTTC. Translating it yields CASSPPSSGKLHEQFF. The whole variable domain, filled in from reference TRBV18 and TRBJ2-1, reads NAGVMQNPRHLVRRRGQEARLRCSPMKGHSHVYWYRQLPEEGLKFMVYLQKENIIDESGMPKERFSAEFPKEGPSILRIQQVVRGDSAAYFCASSPPSSGKLHEQFFGPGTRLTVL.

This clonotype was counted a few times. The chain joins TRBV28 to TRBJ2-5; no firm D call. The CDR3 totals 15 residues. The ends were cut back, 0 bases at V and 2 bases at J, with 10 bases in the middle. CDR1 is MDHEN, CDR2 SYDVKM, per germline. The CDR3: CASSLWGSYQETQYF. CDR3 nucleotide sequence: TGTGCCAGCAGTTTATGGGGCAGCTATCAAGAGACCCAGTACTTC.

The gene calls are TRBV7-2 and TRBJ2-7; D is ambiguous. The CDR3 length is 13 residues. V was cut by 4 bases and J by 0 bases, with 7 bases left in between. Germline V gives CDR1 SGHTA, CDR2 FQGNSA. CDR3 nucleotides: TGTGCCAGCAGCTCTTCTCTCTCCTACGAGCAGTACTTC. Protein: CASSSSLSYEQYF.

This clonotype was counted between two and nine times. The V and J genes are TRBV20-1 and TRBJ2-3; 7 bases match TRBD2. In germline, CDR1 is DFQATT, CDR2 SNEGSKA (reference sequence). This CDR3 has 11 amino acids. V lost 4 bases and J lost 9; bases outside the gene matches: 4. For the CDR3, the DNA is TGCAGTGCTAATCCGGGGGGAACGCAGTATTTT. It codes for CSANPGGTQYF.

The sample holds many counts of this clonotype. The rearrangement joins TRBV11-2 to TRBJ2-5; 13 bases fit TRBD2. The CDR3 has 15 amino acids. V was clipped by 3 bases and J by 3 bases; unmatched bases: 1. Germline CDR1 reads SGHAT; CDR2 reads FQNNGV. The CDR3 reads CASSFGTSGEETQYF. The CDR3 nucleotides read TGTGCCAGCAGCTTCGGGACTAGCGGGGAAGAGACCCAGTACTTC.

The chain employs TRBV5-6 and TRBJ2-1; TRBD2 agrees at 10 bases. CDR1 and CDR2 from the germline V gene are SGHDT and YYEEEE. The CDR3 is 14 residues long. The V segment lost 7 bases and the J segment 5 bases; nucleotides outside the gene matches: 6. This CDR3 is CASVLAGINNEQFF. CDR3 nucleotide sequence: TGTGCCAGCGTACTAGCGGGAATAAACAATGAGCAGTTCTTC.

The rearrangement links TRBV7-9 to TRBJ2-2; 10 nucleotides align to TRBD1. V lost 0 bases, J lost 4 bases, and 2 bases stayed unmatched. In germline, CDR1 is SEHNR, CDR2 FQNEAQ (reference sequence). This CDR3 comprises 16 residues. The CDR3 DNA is TGTGCCAGCAGCTTAGCGGGACAGGGGATCACCGGGGAGCTGTTTTTT. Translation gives CASSLAGQGITGELFF.

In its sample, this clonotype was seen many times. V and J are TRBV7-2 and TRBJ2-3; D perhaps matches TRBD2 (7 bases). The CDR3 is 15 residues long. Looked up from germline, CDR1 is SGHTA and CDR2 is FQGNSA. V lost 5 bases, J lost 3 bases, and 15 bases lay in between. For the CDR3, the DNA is TGTGCCAGCAGCCCTAGTGGGAGGGGGACAGATACGCAGTATTTT. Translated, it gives CASSPSGRGTDTQYF. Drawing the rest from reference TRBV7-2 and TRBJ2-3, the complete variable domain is GAGVSQSPSNKVTEKGKDVELRCDPISGHTALYWYRQSLGQGLEFLIYFQGNSAPDKSGLPSDRFSAERTGGSVSTLTIQRTQQEDSAVYLCASSPSGRGTDTQYFGPGTRLTVL.

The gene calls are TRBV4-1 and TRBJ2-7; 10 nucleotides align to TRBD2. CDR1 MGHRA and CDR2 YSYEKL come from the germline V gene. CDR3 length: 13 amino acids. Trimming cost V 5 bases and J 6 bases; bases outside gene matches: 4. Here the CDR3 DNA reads TGCGCCAGCAGCGAAGCGGGGGGGCGCGAGCAGTACTTC. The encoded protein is CASSEAGGREQYF.

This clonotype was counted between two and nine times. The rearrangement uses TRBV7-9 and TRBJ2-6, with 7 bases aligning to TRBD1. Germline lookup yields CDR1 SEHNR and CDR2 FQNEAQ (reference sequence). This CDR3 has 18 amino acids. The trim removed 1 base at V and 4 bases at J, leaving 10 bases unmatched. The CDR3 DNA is TGTGCCAGCAGCTTAGAAGGCCTGACAGGGAACGGGGCCAACGTCCTGACTTTC. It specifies CASSLEGLTGNGANVLTF. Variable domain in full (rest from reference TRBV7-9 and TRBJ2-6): DTGVSQNPRHKITKRGQNVTFRCDPISEHNRLYWYRQTLGQGPEFLTYFQNEAQLEKSRLLSDRFSAERPKGSFSTLEIQRTEQGDSAMYLCASSLEGLTGNGANVLTFGAGSRLTVL.

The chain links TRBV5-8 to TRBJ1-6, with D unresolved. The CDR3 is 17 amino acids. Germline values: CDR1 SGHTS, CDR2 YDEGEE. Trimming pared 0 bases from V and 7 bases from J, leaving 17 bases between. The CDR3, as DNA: TGTGCCAGCAGCTTGGCCCGGGCGGGGAATTCCAATTCACCCCTCCACTTT. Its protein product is CASSLARAGNSNSPLHF.

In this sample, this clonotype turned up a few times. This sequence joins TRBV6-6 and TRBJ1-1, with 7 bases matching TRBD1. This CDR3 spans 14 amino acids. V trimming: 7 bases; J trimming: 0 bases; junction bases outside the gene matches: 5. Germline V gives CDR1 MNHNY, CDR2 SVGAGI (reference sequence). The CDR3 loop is CASNPTGMNTEAFF. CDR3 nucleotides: TGTGCCAGCAACCCGACAGGGATGAACACTGAAGCTTTCTTT.

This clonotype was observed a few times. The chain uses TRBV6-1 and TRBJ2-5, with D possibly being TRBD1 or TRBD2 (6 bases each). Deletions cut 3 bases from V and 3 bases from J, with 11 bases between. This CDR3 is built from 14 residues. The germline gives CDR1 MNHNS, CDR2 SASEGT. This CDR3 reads CASSDRGLKETQYF. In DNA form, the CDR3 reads TGTGCCAGCAGTGATCGGGGGCTCAAAGAGACCCAGTACTTC.